The 2 T cell receptor beta chains presented below share a single source sample, sequenced in a study of T-cell reconstitution after alpha-beta-depleted transplantation in children. Construction of the TCRbeta library involved unique molecular identifiers. A single record per CDR3 protein comes from TCRdb applying MiXCR to the PCR reads. The top ten clones hold around a tenth of a sample with roughly 300,000 distinct CDR3 sequences, more than 8% of them seen once. The specimen was PBMCs from the stem cell graft donor, collected from the stem cell graft. These receptors were collected from a human donor who donated a stem cell graft to a child with SCID.

This clonotype was detected ten times or more. CDR3: CASSVSGGALYEQFF. The DNA for the CDR3 is TGTGCCAGCAGTGTTAGCGGGGGGGCTCTCTATGAGCAGTTCTTC. The chain uses TRBV12-3 or TRBV12-4 and TRBJ2-1; 11 bases match TRBD2. The CDR3 spans 15 residues. The J segment lost 8 bases and the V segment lost 5 bases, leaving 8 bases of the junction unmatched.

This clonotype was picked up many times. The chain joins TRBV29-1 to TRBJ2-2; 7 bases are shared with TRBD1. With 7 bases clipped from V and 2 bases from J, the junction kept 4 bases outside the gene matches. This CDR3 is built from 13 residues. Germline lookup yields CDR1 SQVTM and CDR2 ANQGSEA. CDR3 in DNA: TGCAGCGCAGGGACAGCTAACACCGGGGAGCTGTTTTTT. Amino acids: CSAGTANTGELFF.